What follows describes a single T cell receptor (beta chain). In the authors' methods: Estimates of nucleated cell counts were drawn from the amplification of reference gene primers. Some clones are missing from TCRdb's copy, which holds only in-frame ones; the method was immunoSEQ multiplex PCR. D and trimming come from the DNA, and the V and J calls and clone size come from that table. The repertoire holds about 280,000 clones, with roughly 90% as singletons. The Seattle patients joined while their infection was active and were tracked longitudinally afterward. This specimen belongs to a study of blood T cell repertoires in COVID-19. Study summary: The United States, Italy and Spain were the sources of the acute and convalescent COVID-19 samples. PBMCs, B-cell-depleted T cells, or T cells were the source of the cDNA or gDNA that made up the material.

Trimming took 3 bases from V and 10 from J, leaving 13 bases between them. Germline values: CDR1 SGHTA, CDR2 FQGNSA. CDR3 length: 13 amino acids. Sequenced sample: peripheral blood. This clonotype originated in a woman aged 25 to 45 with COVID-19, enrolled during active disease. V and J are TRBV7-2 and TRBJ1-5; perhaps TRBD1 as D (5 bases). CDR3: CASSFGTGDPQHF. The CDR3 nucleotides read TGTGCCAGCAGCTTTGGGACGGGGGACCCCCAGCATTTT.